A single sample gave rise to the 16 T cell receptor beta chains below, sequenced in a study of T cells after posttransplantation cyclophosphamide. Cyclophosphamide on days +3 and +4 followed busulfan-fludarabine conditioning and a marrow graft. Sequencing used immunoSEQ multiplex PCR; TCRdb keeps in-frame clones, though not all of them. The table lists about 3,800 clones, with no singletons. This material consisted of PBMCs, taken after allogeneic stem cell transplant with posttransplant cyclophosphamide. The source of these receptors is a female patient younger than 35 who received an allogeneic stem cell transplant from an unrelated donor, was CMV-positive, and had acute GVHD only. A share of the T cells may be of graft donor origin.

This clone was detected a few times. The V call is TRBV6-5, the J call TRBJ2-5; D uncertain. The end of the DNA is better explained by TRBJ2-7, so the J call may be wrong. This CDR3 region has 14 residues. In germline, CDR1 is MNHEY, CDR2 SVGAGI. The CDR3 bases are TGTGCCAGCAGGGCAAAATTGGGCCCCTACGAGCAGTACTTC. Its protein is CASRAKLGPYEQYF.

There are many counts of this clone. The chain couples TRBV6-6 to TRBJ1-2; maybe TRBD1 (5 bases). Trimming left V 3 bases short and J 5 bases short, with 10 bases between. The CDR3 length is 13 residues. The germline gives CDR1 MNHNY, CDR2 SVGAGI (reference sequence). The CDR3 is CASSYRQFYGYTF. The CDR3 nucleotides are TGTGCCAGCAGTTATCGACAGTTTTATGGCTACACCTTC.

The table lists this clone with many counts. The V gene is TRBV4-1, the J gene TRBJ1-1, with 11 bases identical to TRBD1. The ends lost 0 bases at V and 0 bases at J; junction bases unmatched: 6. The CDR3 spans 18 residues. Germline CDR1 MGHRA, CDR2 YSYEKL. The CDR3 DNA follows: TGCGCCAGCAGCCAAGAGGGGACAGGGGGTTTTTTGAACACTGAAGCTTTCTTT. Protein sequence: CASSQEGTGGFLNTEAFF.

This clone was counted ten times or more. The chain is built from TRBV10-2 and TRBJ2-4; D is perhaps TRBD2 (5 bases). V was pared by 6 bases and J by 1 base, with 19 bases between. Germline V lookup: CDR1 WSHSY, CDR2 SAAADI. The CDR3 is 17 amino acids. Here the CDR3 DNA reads TGCGCCAGCAGCCAAATCGGGGTTACCTTCGCCAAAAACATTCAGTACTTC. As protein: CASSQIGVTFAKNIQYF.

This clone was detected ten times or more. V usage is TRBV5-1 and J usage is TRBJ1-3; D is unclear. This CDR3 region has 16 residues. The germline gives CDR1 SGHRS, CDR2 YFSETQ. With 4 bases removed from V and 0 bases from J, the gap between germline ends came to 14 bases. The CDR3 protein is CASSLQLGSSGNTIYF. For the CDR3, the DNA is TGCGCCAGCAGCCTACAACTAGGAAGCTCTGGAAACACCATATATTTT.

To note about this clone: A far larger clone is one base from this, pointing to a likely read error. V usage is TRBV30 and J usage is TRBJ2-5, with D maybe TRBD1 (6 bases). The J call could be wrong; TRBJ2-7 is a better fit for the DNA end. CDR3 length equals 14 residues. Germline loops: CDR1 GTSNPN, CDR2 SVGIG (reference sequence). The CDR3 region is CAWSDGAGDYEQYF. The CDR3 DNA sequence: TGTGCCTGGAGCGACGGGGCAGGGGACTACGAGCAGTACTTC.

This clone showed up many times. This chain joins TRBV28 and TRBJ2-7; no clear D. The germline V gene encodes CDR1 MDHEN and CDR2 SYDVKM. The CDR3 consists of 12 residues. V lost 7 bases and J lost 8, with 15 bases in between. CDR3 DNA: TGTGCCAGCACCACCCCCCAGTCCCAGCAGTACTTC. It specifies CASTTPQSQQYF.

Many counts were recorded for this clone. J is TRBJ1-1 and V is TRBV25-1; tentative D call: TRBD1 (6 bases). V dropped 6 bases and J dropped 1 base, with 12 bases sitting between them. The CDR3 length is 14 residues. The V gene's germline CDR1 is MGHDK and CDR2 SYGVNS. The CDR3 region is CASSPWTENTEAFF. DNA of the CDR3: TGTGCCAGCAGCCCGTGGACAGAGAACACTGAAGCTTTCTTT.

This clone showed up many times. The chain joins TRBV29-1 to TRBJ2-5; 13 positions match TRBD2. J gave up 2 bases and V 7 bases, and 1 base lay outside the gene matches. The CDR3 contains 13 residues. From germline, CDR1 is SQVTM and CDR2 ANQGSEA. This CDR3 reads CSGGLAGQETQYF. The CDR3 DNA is TGCAGCGGGGGACTAGCGGGGCAAGAGACCCAGTACTTC.

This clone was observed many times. CDR3 region: CASSFNSNQPQHF. The CDR3 DNA is TGTGCCAGCAGTTTCAATAGCAATCAGCCCCAGCATTTT. The chain employs TRBV28 and TRBJ1-5, with unresolved D. Trimming left V 3 bases short and J 0 bases short, with 3 bases between. The CDR3 extends over 13 amino acids. Germline V gene sequence: CDR1 MDHEN, CDR2 SYDVKM.

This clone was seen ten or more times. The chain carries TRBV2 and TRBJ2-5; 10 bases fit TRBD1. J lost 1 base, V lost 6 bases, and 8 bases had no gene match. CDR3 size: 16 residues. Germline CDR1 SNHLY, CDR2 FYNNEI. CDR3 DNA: TGTGCCAGCAGGGATCCGGGACAGGGGATCCAAGAGACCCAGTACTTC. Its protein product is CASRDPGQGIQETQYF.

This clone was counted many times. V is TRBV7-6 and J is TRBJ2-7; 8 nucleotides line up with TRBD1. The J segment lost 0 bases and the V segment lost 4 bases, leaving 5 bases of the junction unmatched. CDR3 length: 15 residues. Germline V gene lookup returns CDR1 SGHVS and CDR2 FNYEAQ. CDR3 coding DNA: TGTGCCAGCAGCTCGGGGACAGGAAGCTCCTACGAGCAGTACTTC. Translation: CASSSGTGSSYEQYF.

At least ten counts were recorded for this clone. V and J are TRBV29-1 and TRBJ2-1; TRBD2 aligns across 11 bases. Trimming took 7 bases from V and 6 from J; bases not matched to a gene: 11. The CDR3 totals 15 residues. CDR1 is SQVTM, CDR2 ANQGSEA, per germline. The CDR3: CSATQTSGTANEQFF. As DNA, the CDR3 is TGCAGCGCCACCCAGACTAGCGGGACAGCCAATGAGCAGTTCTTC.

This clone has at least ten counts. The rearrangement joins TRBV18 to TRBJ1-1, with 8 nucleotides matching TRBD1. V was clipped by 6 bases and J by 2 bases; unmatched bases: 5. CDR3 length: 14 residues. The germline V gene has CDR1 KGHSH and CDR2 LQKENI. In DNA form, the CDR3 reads TGTGCCAGCTCGCCCGGACAGGGAAACACTGAAGCTTTCTTT. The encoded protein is CASSPGQGNTEAFF.

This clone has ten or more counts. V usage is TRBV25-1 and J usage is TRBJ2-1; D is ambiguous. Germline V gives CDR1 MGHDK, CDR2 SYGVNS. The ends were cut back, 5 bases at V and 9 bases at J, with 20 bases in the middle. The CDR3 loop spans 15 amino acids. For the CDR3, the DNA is TGTGCCAGCAGTTCAGGATCCCCGAATCCACCTGAGCAGTTCTTC. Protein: CASSSGSPNPPEQFF.

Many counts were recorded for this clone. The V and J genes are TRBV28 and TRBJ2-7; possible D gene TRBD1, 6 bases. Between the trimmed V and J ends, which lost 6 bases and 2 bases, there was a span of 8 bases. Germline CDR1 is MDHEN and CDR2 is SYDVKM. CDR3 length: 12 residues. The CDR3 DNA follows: TGTGCCAGCAGATGGGGGCCCTACGAGCAGTACTTC. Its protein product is CASRWGPYEQYF.